Sample share makes the clone carrying this T cell receptor beta chain medium-sized (0.01 to 0.1%). Its antigen is unknown. These data originate in a study of spatial heterogeneity in lung cancer. The wider study: The average count in raw reads for each unique TCR and UMI combination exceeded 8.5 appearances.

Time point: sample taken at primary tumor resection. There were 72 donors, all of them untreated patients with early-stage non-small cell lung cancer. Unsorted whole RNA of tumor, nontumor lung or frozen PBMC was sequenced. Trimming shortened V by 0 bases and J by 11 bases, and 17 bases separated the two germline ends. Germline lookup yields CDR1 MGHRA and CDR2 YSYEKL. There are 16 residues in the CDR3. TCR cDNA molecules each carried a unique molecular identifier. A single record per CDR3 protein comes from TCRdb applying MiXCR to the 5' RACE reads. The table lists around 9,700 distinct CDR3 sequences, around 8.4% of them singletons. Study-level points and caveats: Expanded intratumoral alpha and beta TCR counts tracked tumor mutation counts.

This chain uses TRBV4-1 with TRBJ1-6; the D is unclear. This receptor was obtained from a male donor with early-stage non-small cell lung cancer. Sequenced here: lung tumor tissue, sampled at surgery. The DNA for the CDR3 is TGCGCCAGCAGCCAAGATTATGGGCTTACTAGGACACCCCTCCACTTT. Protein product: CASSQDYGLTRTPLHF.